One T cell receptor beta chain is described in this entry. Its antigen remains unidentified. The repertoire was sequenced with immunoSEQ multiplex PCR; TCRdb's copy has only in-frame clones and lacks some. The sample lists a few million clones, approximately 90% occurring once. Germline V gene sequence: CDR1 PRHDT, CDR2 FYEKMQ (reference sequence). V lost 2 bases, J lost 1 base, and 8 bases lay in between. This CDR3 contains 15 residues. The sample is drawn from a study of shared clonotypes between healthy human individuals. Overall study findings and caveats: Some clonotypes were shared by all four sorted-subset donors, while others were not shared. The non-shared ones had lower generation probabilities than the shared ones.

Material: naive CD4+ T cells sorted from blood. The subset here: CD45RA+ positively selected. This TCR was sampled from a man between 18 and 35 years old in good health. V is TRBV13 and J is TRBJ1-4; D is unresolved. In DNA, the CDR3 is TGTGCCAGCAGCTTAATCGGGAAAACTAATGAAAAACTGTTTTTT. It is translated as CASSLIGKTNEKLFF.